This T cell receptor beta chain was found in a study of identical twins. Findings of the study overall: The study found excess low generation probability among twin-shared out-of-frame alpha sequences. Clonotypes of the beta chain that were abundant in cord blood carried fewer insertions (memory repertoires showed none). Zero-insertion analyses could be partly confounded by invariant MAIT and iNKT cells. Out-of-frame TCR alpha sharing observed in monozygotic twins exceeded model estimates.

TCRdb reanalysed the 5' RACE reads using MiXCR and keeps one entry per CDR3 protein. The sample records 350,000 to 600,000 distinct CDR3 sequences, 12% to 15% being singletons. This clonotype was recorded at least ten times. Its matching antigen is unknown. One end of the junction is discordant with germline, which a read error may explain. Germline V gene sequence: CDR1 SSHAT, CDR2 FNYEAQ (reference sequence). The CDR3 covers 15 residues. Another study also made use of these data, one on yellow fever vaccine responses in identical twins.

The rearrangement links TRBV7-7 to TRBJ2-5; 9 bases map to TRBD2. The sample was CD4+ T cells sorted from blood. This TCR came from a woman aged 18-29 years in good health. The CDR3 spells CASSRYLAGEETQYF. As DNA, the CDR3 is TGTGCTAGCAGCCGATATTTAGCGGGAGAAGAGACCCAGTACTTC.